Following are 29 T cell receptor beta chains from one sample sequenced in a study of cytomegalovirus exposure and HLA in healthy donors. PCR primers comprised 60 Vbeta and 13 Jbeta primers. Some clones are missing from TCRdb's copy, which holds only in-frame ones; the method was immunoSEQ multiplex PCR. The profile shows hundreds of thousands of clones, more than 60% of them singletons. Specimen: PBMCs. The receptors were gathered from a woman aged 55-70 years in good health and CMV-seropositive.

The chain joins TRBV5-5 to TRBJ2-1; 7 bases line up with TRBD1. There are 14 residues in the CDR3. In germline, CDR1 is SGHKS, CDR2 YYEKEE (reference sequence). The ends lost 2 bases at V and 5 bases at J; junction bases unmatched: 4. The chain's CDR3 is CASSFDRVDNEQFF. DNA of the CDR3: TGTGCCAGCAGCTTCGACAGGGTGGACAATGAGCAGTTCTTC.

CDR3 DNA sequence: TGTGCCAGCAGCCTCGGGACAGCGAACACTGAAGCTTTCTTT. Protein: CASSLGTANTEAFF. The chain combines TRBV7-9 with TRBJ1-1; TRBD1 aligns across 7 bases. The junction had 4 bases not matched to a gene; V was cut back by 5 bases and J by 1 base. The CDR3 has 14 residues. CDR1 SEHNR and CDR2 FQNEAQ come from the germline V gene (reference sequence).

The V call is TRBV5-4, the J call TRBJ2-2; 8 nucleotides line up with TRBD1. This CDR3 is built from 17 residues. Germline loops: CDR1 SGHNT, CDR2 YYREEE (reference sequence). V shed 4 bases and J 6 bases; nucleotides not matched to a gene: 14. The CDR3 loop reads CASSTRLAQGVSGELFF. The CDR3 DNA reads as TGTGCCAGCAGCACACGTCTGGCACAGGGGGTATCCGGGGAGCTGTTTTTT.

This sequence joins TRBV5-5 and TRBJ2-1; 9 nucleotides align to TRBD2. V was pared by 2 bases and J by 7 bases, with 7 bases of the junction left unmatched. Germline values: CDR1 SGHKS, CDR2 YYEKEE (reference sequence). The CDR3 has 15 amino acids. The CDR3 here is CASSLSGTSQNEQFF. In DNA, the CDR3 is TGTGCCAGCAGCTTATCAGGGACTAGCCAAAATGAGCAGTTCTTC.

The V call is TRBV4-3, the J call TRBJ2-7, with 14 bases aligning to TRBD2. Looked up from germline, CDR1 is LGHNA and CDR2 is YSLEER. Trimming at V came to 4 bases and at J to 6 bases, leaving 8 bases not matched to a gene. The CDR3 runs 16 residues. The CDR3 sequence: CASSLISGTSGGEQYF. DNA of the CDR3: TGCGCCAGCAGCCTTATTTCCGGGACTAGCGGGGGCGAGCAGTACTTC.

The CDR3 region is CASSYGDSGANVLTF. In nucleotides, the CDR3 is TGCGCCAGCAGCTACGGGGACTCTGGGGCCAACGTCCTGACTTTC. The V and J genes are TRBV5-1 and TRBJ2-6; maybe TRBD2 (5 bases). The V end was cut by 3 bases, the J end by 0 bases, with 7 bases between. The CDR3 is made up of 15 amino acids. Germline-derived CDR1 and CDR2 are SGHRS and YFSETQ.

The chain has TRBV2 and TRBJ1-5; D gene uncertain. CDR1 is SNHLY, CDR2 FYNNEI, per germline. The CDR3 consists of 13 residues. V was cut by 5 bases and J by 5 bases, with 10 bases left in between. This CDR3 reads CASSQDGDQPQHF. In DNA, the CDR3 is TGTGCCAGCAGTCAGGACGGGGATCAGCCCCAGCATTTT.

V and J are TRBV7-8 and TRBJ1-5; weak D call: TRBD1 (5 bases). This CDR3 comprises 13 residues. The germline gives CDR1 SGHVS, CDR2 FQNEAQ. V lost 1 base and J 5 bases, leaving 6 bases between the germline ends. The CDR3 reads CASSLEGDQPQHF. In nucleotides, the CDR3 is TGTGCCAGCAGCTTAGAAGGGGATCAGCCCCAGCATTTT.

This clone was found once. This rearrangement joins TRBV4-1 to TRBJ2-1; TRBD2 might be the D (5 bases). The CDR3 sequence is 17 residues long. Per the germline V gene, CDR1 is MGHRA and CDR2 is YSYEKL. V gave up 0 bases and J gave up 7 bases, with 19 bases separating them. CDR3 sequence (DNA): TGCGCCAGCAGCCAAGATTATTGGACTCTTGTGGGGAATGAGCAGTTCTTC. Protein sequence: CASSQDYWTLVGNEQFF.

The chain joins TRBV9 to TRBJ2-7; TRBD2 matches at 9 bases. The CDR3 consists of 15 residues. Germline CDR1 is SGDLS and CDR2 is YYNGEE. Trimming cost V 0 bases and J 2 bases; bases outside gene matches: 3. This CDR3 reads CASSVGLAGTYEQYF. The CDR3 nucleotides read TGTGCCAGCAGCGTAGGCCTAGCGGGAACCTACGAGCAGTACTTC. Variable domain in full (rest from reference TRBV9 and TRBJ2-7): DSGVTQTPKHLITATGQRVTLRCSPRSGDLSVYWYQQSLDQGLQFLIQYYNGEERAKGNILERFSAQQFPDLHSELNLSSLELGDSALYFCASSVGLAGTYEQYFGPGTRLTVT.

The chain has TRBV5-5 and TRBJ2-1; 11 positions match TRBD2. V trimming: 0 bases; J trimming: 3 bases; junction bases outside the gene matches: 2. Germline V lookup: CDR1 SGHKS, CDR2 YYEKEE (reference sequence). The CDR3 sequence is 16 residues long. The CDR3 protein is CASSLGLAGGYNEQFF. The CDR3 DNA is TGTGCCAGCAGCTTGGGGCTAGCGGGAGGCTACAATGAGCAGTTCTTC.

This clone was seen a handful of times. This chain connects TRBV6-1 to TRBJ1-5; D gene uncertain. Germline lookup yields CDR1 MNHNS and CDR2 SASEGT. V was clipped by 1 base and J by 5 bases, with 9 bases between them. The CDR3 covers 14 residues. In nucleotides, the CDR3 is TGTGCCAGCAGTGAAGGAAGGGAGCATCAGCCCCAGCATTTT. Protein product: CASSEGREHQPQHF.

The chain employs TRBV10-3 and TRBJ1-2, with D unclear. CDR1 is ENHRY and CDR2 is SYGVKD in the germline V gene. The length of the CDR3 is 15 residues. The V end lost 2 bases, the J end lost 4 bases, and 14 bases lay between the germline ends. The CDR3 here is CAISEEWQASYGYTF. In DNA form, the CDR3 reads TGTGCCATCAGTGAGGAGTGGCAGGCCTCCTATGGCTACACCTTC.

The rearrangement joins TRBV6-6 to TRBJ2-3; D unresolved. There are 13 residues in the CDR3. The germline V and J ends were trimmed by 6 bases and 6 bases, with 13 bases remaining between them. The germline gives CDR1 MNHNY, CDR2 SVGAGI (reference sequence). This chain's CDR3 is CASRDGKADTQYF. In DNA form, the CDR3 reads TGTGCCAGCAGAGACGGTAAAGCGGATACGCAGTATTTT.

CDR3 sequence (DNA): TGCGCCAGCAGCCAAGATGACAGAGCCGGTAATCAGCCCCAGCATTTT. Translation gives CASSQDDRAGNQPQHF. The V gene is TRBV4-1, the J gene TRBJ1-5; possibly TRBD1 for D (5 bases). V dropped 0 bases and J dropped 4 bases, with 13 bases sitting between them. The CDR3 is 16 amino acids. CDR1 MGHRA and CDR2 YSYEKL come from the germline V gene.

CDR3 residues: CASMMDRGRYGYTF. The CDR3 DNA reads TGTGCCAGCATGATGGACAGGGGTCGATATGGCTACACCTTC. The chain joins TRBV2 to TRBJ1-2; 9 bases map to TRBD1. The germline V gene encodes CDR1 SNHLY and CDR2 FYNNEI. This CDR3 is built from 14 residues. V gave up 7 bases and J gave up 5 bases; unmatched junction bases: 8.

The chain joins TRBV11-2 to TRBJ1-2; D unclear. V was clipped by 5 bases and J by 3 bases, with 7 bases between them. The germline V gene encodes CDR1 SGHAT and CDR2 FQNNGV. CDR3 length: 12 residues. The DNA of the CDR3 is TGTGCCAGCAGCCCCCAGTACTATGGCTACACCTTC. Its protein product is CASSPQYYGYTF.

The chain recombines TRBV10-3 with TRBJ2-5; TRBD2 is a possible D gene (6 bases). CDR1 ENHRY and CDR2 SYGVKD come from the germline V gene. The CDR3 covers 13 residues. The germline V and J ends were trimmed by 10 bases and 2 bases, with 14 bases remaining between them. CDR3 sequence (DNA): TGTGCCAGCCGCGGGACGCCGCAAGAGACCCAGTACTTC. As protein: CASRGTPQETQYF.

This chain links TRBV5-1 with TRBJ1-2; 7 bases align to TRBD1. Germline-derived CDR1 and CDR2 are SGHRS and YFSETQ. J gave up 3 bases and V 0 bases, and 5 bases lay outside the gene matches. The CDR3 loop spans 15 amino acids. The CDR3 DNA reads as TGCGCCAGCAGCTTGGAAGCAGGGGGATACTATGGCTACACCTTC. Its protein is CASSLEAGGYYGYTF.

The V and J genes are TRBV5-1 and TRBJ2-3, with D maybe TRBD2 (6 bases). V lost 4 bases to trimming and J lost 6 bases, with 12 bases between them. Germline CDR1 SGHRS, CDR2 YFSETQ. The CDR3 runs to 13 residues. The CDR3 loop reads CASSPDYRDTQYF. The CDR3, as DNA: TGCGCCAGCAGCCCGGACTATCGCGATACGCAGTATTTT.

The rearrangement joins TRBV7-2 to TRBJ1-4; TRBD1 agrees at 7 bases. CDR3 length: 15 residues. The germline V gene encodes CDR1 SGHTA and CDR2 FQGNSA. V dropped 5 bases and J dropped 7; count of bases not matched to a gene: 10. CDR3 sequence reads: CASSKDRVAGEKLFF. DNA of the CDR3: TGTGCCAGCAGCAAAGACAGGGTCGCCGGTGAAAAACTGTTTTTT.

CDR3 nucleotides: TGCACCAGCAGCCAACACCGGGACAGAAGCTCCTACGAGCAGTACTTC. This encodes CTSSQHRDRSSYEQYF. The chain combines TRBV1 with TRBJ2-7; the table's D call of TRBD1 was not tested on the DNA. TRBV1 is a documented pseudogene. The CDR3 spans 16 residues.

The table lists this clone with a count of one. The chain uses TRBV28 and TRBJ1-1; D is possibly TRBD1 (6 bases). Germline V gene data show CDR1 as MDHEN and CDR2 as SYDVKM. Trimming removed 5 bases at V and 6 bases at J, with 19 bases between. This CDR3 spans 15 amino acids. For the CDR3, the DNA is TGTGCCAGCAGTACCCGGGACAAGGGGCTTGCTGAAGCTTTCTTT. This sequence encodes CASSTRDKGLAEAFF.

The chain is built from TRBV5-4 and TRBJ2-3; 9 bases fit TRBD1. With 4 bases clipped from V and 1 base from J, the junction kept 4 bases outside the gene matches. Germline V gives CDR1 SGHNT, CDR2 YYREEE (reference sequence). This CDR3 has 15 amino acids. CDR3 coding DNA: TGTGCCAGCAGCGCCACAGGGGGCGGCACAGATACGCAGTATTTT. Translating it yields CASSATGGGTDTQYF.

J is TRBJ2-3 and V is TRBV19, with TRBD1 matching over 8 bases. The CDR3 totals 14 residues. Germline V lookup: CDR1 LNHDA, CDR2 SQIVND (reference sequence). V was pared by 6 bases and J by 8 bases, with 10 bases of the junction left unmatched. The CDR3 spells CASRTGQGITTQYF. The CDR3 coding sequence is TGTGCCAGTAGGACAGGACAGGGAATTACTACGCAGTATTTT.

V is TRBV2 and J is TRBJ2-5, with 10 bases that match TRBD1. Germline lookup yields CDR1 SNHLY and CDR2 FYNNEI. The junction had 3 bases not matched to a gene; V was cut back by 6 bases and J by 5 bases. This CDR3 is built from 13 residues. This chain's CDR3 is CASSDRGPETQYF. Written as DNA, the CDR3 is TGTGCCAGCAGCGACAGGGGGCCGGAGACCCAGTACTTC.

The count of this clone is one. This chain connects TRBV20-1 to TRBJ2-1; weak D call: TRBD1 (6 bases). Germline-derived CDR1 and CDR2 are DFQATT and SNEGSKA (reference sequence). The CDR3 spans 11 residues. V was trimmed by 7 bases and J by 4 bases, leaving 8 bases between them. The CDR3 sequence: CSEGGYNEQFF. Here the CDR3 DNA reads TGCAGTGAAGGGGGTTACAATGAGCAGTTCTTC.

The chain employs TRBV27 and TRBJ2-7, with 7 bases identical to TRBD1. Trimming at V came to 2 bases and at J to 3 bases, leaving 1 base not matched to a gene. Germline-derived CDR1 and CDR2 are MNHEY and SMNVEV (reference sequence). CDR3 length: 13 amino acids. This chain's CDR3 is CASSLNRGYEQYF. DNA for the CDR3: TGTGCCAGCAGTTTAAACAGGGGCTACGAGCAGTACTTC.

The J gene is TRBJ1-2, the V gene TRBV19; 7 bases fit TRBD1. The length of the CDR3 is 15 residues. Unmatched junction bases numbered 8, after V lost 3 bases and J lost 4 bases. Germline lookup yields CDR1 LNHDA and CDR2 SQIVND (reference sequence). As DNA, the CDR3 is TGTGCCAGTAGTATTCAAGGGGGCGTCAGCTATGGCTACACCTTC. Encoded protein: CASSIQGGVSYGYTF.